This T cell receptor beta chain was sequenced in a study of OX40 agonist ivuxolimab in advanced cancers. Overall study: The dose-escalation group included hepatocellular carcinoma, melanoma, renal cell carcinoma and head and neck cancer. The study reported partial responses in three patients: one hepatocellular carcinoma, two cutaneous melanoma.

The CDR3 extends over 13 amino acids. Germline V gives CDR1 SQVTM, CDR2 ANQGSEA. Losses at the gene ends were 7 bases for V and 5 bases for J; bases not matched to a gene: 10. Sequenced by immunoSEQ multiplex PCR; TCRdb stores in-frame clones only, minus some. The sample shows 69,000 or so clones, around 88% of them seen only once. This sequence was found in an adult with an advanced solid tumor such as melanoma, head and neck, liver or kidney cancer. The chain joins TRBV29-1 to TRBJ2-5; 7 bases map to TRBD2. Specimen: CD4+ or CD8+ T cells sorted from blood, collected in a trial of the OX40 agonist ivuxolimab. CDR3 loop: CSGQGGGGETQYF. The CDR3 DNA reads as TGCAGCGGCCAGGGCGGGGGTGGTGAGACCCAGTACTTC. Full variable domain (rest looked up from reference TRBV29-1 and TRBJ2-5): SAVISQKPSRDICQRGTSLTIQCQVDSQVTMMFWYRQQPGQSLTLIATANQGSEATYESGFVIDKFPISRPNLTFSTLTVSNMSPEDSSIYLCSGQGGGGETQYFGPGTRLLVL.